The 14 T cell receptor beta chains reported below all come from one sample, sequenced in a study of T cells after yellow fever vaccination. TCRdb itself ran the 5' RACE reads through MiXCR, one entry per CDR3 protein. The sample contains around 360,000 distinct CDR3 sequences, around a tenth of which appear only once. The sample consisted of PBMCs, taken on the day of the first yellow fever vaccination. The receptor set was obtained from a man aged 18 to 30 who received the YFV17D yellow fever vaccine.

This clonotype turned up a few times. CDR3 sequence: CASSFQGTGGAGGEKLFF. CDR3 in DNA: TGCGCCAGCAGCTTCCAGGGGACAGGGGGCGCGGGTGGCGAAAAACTGTTTTTT. The rearrangement links TRBV5-1 to TRBJ1-4; TRBD1 matches 12 bases. Germline lookup yields CDR1 SGHRS and CDR2 YFSETQ. J was trimmed by 8 bases and V by 2 bases; bases with no gene match: 13. The CDR3 spans 18 residues.

CDR3 region: CASSGRTALSGANVLTF. CDR3 DNA: TGTGCCAGCAGCGGGCGGACGGCTCTCTCTGGGGCCAACGTCCTGACTTTC. J is TRBJ2-6 and V is TRBV7-8; D is ambiguous. The V end was cut by 5 bases, the J end by 0 bases, with 14 bases between. Germline CDR1 is SGHVS and CDR2 is FQNEAQ. The CDR3 has 17 amino acids.

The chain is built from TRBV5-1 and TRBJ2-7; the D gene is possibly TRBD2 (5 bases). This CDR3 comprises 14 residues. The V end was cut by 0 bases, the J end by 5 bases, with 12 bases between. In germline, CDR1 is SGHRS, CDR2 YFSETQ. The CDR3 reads CASSLEPSSDEQYF. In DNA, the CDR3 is TGCGCCAGCAGCTTGGAACCTAGCTCAGACGAGCAGTACTTC.

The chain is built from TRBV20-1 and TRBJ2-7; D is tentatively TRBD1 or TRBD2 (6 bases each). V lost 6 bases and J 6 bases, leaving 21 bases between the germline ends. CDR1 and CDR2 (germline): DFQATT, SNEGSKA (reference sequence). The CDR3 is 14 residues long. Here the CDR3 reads CSAHGIGGPGEQYF. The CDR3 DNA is TGCAGTGCCCACGGCATAGGGGGGCCCGGCGAGCAGTACTTC.

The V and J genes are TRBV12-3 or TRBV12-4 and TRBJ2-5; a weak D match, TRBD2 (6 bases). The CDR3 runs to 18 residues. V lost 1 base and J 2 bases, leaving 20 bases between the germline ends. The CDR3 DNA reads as TGTGCCAGCAGTTTAGTGGGGCGGCGGGGACTGATACAAGAGACCCAGTACTTC. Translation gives CASSLVGRRGLIQETQYF.

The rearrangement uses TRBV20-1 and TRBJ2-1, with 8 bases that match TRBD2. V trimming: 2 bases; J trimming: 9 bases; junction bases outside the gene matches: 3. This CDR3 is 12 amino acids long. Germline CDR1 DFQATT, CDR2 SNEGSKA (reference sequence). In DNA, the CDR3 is TGCAGTGCTAGAATAGCGGGGACTGAGCAGTTCTTC. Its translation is CSARIAGTEQFF.

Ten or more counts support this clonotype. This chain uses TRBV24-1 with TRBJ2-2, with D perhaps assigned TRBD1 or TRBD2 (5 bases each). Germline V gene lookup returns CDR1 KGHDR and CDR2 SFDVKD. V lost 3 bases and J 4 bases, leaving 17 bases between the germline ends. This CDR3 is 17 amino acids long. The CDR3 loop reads CATSDTFYAGSTGELFF. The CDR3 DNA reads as TGTGCCACCAGTGATACATTTTACGCAGGGAGCACCGGGGAGCTGTTTTTT.

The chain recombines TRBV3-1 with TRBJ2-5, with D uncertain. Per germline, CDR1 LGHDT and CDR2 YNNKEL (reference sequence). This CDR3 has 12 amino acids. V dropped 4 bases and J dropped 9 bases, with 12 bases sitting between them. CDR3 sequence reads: CASSPRDESQYF. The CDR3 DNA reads TGTGCCAGCAGCCCTAGAGATGAGTCCCAGTACTTC.

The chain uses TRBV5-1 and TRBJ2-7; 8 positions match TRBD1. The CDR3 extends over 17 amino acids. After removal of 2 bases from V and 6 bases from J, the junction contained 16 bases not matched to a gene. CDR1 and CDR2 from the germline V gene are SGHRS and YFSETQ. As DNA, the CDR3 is TGCGCCAGCAGCTTCAAGACAGGGGCCCCTCTCTTGGTCGAGCAGTACTTC. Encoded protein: CASSFKTGAPLLVEQYF.

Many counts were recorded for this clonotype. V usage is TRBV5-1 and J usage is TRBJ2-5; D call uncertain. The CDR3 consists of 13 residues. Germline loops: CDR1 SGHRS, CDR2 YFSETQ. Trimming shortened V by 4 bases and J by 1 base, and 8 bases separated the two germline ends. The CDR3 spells CASSRTVQETQYF. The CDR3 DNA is TGCGCCAGCAGCCGAACCGTCCAAGAGACCCAGTACTTC.

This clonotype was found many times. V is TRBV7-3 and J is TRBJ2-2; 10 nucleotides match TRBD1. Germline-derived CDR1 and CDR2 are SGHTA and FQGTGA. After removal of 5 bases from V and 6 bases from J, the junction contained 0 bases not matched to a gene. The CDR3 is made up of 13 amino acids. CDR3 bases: TGTGCCAGCAGCGGACAGGGGGCCGGGGAGCTGTTTTTT. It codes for CASSGQGAGELFF.

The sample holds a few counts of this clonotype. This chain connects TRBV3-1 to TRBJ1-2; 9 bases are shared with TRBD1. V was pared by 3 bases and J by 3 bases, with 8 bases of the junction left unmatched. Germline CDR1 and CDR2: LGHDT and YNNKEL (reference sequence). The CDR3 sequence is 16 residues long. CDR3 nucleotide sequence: TGTGCCAGCAGCCAGGACCTTAGGGACAGGGACTATGGCTACACCTTC. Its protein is CASSQDLRDRDYGYTF.

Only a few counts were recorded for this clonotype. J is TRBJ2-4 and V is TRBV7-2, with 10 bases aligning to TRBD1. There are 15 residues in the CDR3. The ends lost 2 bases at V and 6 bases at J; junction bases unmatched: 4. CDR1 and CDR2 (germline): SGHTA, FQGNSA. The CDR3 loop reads CASSLRDRGINIQYF. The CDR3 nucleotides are TGTGCCAGCAGCTTAAGGGACAGGGGTATAAACATTCAGTACTTC. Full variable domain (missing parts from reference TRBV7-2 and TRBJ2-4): GAGVSQSPSNKVTEKGKDVELRCDPISGHTALYWYRQSLGQGLEFLIYFQGNSAPDKSGLPSDRFSAERTGGSVSTLTIQRTQQEDSAVYLCASSLRDRGINIQYFGAGTRLSVL.

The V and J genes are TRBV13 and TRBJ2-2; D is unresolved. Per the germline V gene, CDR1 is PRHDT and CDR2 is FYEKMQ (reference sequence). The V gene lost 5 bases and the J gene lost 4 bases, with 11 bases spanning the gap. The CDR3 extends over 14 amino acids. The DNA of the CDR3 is TGTGCCAGCAGCGAGAAAGGGTTCACCGGGGAGCTGTTTTTT. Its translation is CASSEKGFTGELFF. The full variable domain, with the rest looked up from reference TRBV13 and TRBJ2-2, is AAGVIQSPRHLIKEKRETATLKCYPIPRHDTVYWYQQGPGQDPQFLISFYEKMQSDKGSIPDRFSAQQFSDYHSELNMSSLELGDSALYFCASSEKGFTGELFFGEGSRLTVL.